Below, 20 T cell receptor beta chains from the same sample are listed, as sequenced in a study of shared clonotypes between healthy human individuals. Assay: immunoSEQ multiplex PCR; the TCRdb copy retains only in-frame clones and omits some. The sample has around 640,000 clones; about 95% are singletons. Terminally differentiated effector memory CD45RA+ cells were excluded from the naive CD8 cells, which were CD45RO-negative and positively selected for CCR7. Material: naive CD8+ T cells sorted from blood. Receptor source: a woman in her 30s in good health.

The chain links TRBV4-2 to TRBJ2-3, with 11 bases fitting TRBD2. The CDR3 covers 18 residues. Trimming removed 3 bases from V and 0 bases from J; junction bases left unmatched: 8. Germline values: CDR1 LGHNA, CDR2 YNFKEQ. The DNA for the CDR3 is TGTGCCAGCAGCCAGGAAGGGACTAGCGGAACTAGCACAGATACGCAGTATTTT. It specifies CASSQEGTSGTSTDTQYF.

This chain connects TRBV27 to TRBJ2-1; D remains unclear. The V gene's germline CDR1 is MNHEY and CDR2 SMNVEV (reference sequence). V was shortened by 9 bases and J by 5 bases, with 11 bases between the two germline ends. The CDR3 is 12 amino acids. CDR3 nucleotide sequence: TGTGCCAGTGGCCGACCCAACAATGAGCAGTTCTTC. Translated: CASGRPNNEQFF.

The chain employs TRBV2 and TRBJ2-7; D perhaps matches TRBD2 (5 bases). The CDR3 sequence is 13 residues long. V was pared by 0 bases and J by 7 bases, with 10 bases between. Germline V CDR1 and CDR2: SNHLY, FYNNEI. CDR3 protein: CASSEALAWEQYF. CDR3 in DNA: TGTGCCAGCAGTGAAGCCTTAGCGTGGGAGCAGTACTTC. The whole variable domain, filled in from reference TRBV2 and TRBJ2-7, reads EPEVTQTPSHQVTQMGQEVILRCVPISNHLYFYWYRQILGQKVEFLVSFYNNEISEKSEIFDDQFSVERPDGSNFTLKIRSTKLEDSAMYFCASSEALAWEQYFGPGTRLTVT.

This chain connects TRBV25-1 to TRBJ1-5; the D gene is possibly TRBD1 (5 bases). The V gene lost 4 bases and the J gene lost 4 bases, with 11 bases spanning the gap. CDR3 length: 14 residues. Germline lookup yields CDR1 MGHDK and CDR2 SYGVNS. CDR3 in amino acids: CASSASGWNQPQHF. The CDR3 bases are TGTGCCAGCAGTGCTTCAGGGTGGAATCAGCCCCAGCATTTT.

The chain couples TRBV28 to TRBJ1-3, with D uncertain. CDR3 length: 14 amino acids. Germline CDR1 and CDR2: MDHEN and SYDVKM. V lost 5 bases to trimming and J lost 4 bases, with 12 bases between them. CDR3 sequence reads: CASSPPGLGNTIYF. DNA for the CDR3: TGTGCCAGCAGTCCCCCCGGGTTGGGAAACACCATATATTTT.

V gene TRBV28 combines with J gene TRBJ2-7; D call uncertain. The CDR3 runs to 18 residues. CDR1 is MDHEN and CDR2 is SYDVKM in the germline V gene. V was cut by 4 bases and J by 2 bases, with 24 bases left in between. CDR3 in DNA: TGTGCCAGCAGTTACATTGGAGTCCTGACTGTCTCGACCTACGAGCAGTACTTC. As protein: CASSYIGVLTVSTYEQYF.

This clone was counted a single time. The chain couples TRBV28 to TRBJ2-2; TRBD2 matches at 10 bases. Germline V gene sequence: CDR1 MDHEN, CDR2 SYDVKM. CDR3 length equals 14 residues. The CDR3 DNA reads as TGTGGTGGCCAAAGCGGGAGGGACACCGGGGAGCTGTTTTTT. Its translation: CGGQSGRDTGELFF.

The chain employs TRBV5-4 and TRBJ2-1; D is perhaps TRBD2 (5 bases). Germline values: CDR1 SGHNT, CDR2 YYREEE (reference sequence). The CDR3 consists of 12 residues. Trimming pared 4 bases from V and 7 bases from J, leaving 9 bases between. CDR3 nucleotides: TGTGCCAGCAGCACCGGGATTAATGAGCAGTTCTTC. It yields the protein CASSTGINEQFF.

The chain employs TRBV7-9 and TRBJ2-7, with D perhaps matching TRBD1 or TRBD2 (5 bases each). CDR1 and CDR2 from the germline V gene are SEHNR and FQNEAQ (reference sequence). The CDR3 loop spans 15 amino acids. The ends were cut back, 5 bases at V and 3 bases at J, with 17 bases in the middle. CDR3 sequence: CASSPTWDRDYEQYF. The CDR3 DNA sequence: TGTGCCAGCAGCCCGACATGGGACCGAGACTACGAGCAGTACTTC.

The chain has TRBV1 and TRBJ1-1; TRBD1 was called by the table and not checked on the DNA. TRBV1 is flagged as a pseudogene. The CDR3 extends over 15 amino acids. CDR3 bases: TGCACCAGCAGCCTCCTTTACGACAAACCCACTGAAGCTTTCTTT. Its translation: CTSSLLYDKPTEAFF.

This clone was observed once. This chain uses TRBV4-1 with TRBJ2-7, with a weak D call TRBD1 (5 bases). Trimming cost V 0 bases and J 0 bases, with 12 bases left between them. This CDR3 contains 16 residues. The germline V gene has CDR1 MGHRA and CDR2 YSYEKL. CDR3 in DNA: TGCGCCAGCAGCCAAGATTGGCAGGGCCTCTCCTACGAGCAGTACTTC. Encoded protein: CASSQDWQGLSYEQYF.

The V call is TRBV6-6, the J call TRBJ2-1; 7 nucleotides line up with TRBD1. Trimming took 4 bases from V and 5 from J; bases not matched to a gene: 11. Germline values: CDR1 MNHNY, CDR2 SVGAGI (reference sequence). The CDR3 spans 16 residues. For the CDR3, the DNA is TGTGCCAGCAGTTCCCTGGGGACAGATTTAGACAATGAGCAGTTCTTC. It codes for CASSSLGTDLDNEQFF.

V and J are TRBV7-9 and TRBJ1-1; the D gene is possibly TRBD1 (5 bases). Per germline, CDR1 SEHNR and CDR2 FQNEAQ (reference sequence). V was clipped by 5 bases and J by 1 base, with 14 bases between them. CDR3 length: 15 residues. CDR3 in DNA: TGTGCCAGCAGCAGGACCGGGACCCCGAACACTGAAGCTTTCTTT. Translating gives CASSRTGTPNTEAFF.

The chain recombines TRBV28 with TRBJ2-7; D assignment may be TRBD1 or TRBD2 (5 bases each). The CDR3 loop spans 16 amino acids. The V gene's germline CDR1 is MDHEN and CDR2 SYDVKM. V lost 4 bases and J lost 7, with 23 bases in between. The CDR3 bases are TGTGCCAGCAGTTCCTTACTCCGGGACGGAGTGGGAGAGCAGTACTTC. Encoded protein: CASSSLLRDGVGEQYF. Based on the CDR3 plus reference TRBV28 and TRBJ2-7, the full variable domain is DVKVTQSSRYLVKRTGEKVFLECVQDMDHENMFWYRQDPGLGLRLIYFSYDVKMKEKGDIPEGYSVSREKKERFSLILESASTNQTSMYLCASSSLLRDGVGEQYFGPGTRLTVT.

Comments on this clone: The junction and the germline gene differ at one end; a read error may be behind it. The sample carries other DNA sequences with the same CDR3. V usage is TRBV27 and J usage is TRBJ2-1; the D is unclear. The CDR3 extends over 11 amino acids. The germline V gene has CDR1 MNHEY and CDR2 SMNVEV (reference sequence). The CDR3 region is CASSLYNEQFF. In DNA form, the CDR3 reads TGTGCCAGCAGCTTATACAATGAGCAGTTCTTC.

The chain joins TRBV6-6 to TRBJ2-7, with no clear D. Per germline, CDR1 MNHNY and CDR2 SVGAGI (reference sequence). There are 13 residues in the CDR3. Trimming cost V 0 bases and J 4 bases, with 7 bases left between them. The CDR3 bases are TGTGCCAGCAGTTACTCTATGGGGTACGAGCAGTACTTC. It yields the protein CASSYSMGYEQYF.

CDR3 sequence (DNA): TGTGCCAGCATGCCCTGGGGAGCGAAAAACACTGAAGCTTTCTTT. This translates into CASMPWGAKNTEAFF. The chain carries TRBV28 and TRBJ1-1; D is uncertain. Per germline, CDR1 MDHEN and CDR2 SYDVKM. Deletions cut 7 bases from V and 2 bases from J, with 17 bases between. The CDR3 runs to 15 residues.

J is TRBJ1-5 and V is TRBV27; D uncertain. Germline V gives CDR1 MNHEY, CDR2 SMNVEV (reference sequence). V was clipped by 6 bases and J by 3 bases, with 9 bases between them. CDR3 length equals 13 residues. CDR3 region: CASSRQYNQPQHF. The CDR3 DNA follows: TGTGCCAGCAGCCGGCAGTACAATCAGCCCCAGCATTTT.

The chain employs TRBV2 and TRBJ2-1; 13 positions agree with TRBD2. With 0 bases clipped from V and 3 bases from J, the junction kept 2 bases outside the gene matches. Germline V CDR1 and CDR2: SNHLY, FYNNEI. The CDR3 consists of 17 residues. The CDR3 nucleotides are TGTGCCAGCAGTGAAGCGGGACTAGCGGGGATCTACAATGAGCAGTTCTTC. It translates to CASSEAGLAGIYNEQFF.

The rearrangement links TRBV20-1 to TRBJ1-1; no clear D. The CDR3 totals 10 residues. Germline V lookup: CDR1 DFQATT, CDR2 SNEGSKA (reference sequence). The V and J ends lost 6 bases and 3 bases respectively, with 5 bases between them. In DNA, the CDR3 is TGCAGTGCAAGGTACACTGAAGCTTTCTTT. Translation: CSARYTEAFF.